The 20 T cell receptor beta chains below were found in one sample sequenced in a study of T-cell reconstitution after alpha-beta-depleted transplantation in children. Unique molecular identifiers were incorporated when the TCRbeta library was constructed. MiXCR, run by TCRdb on the PCR reads, gives a single entry per CDR3 protein. Of about 980,000 distinct CDR3 sequences listed, about 30% are singletons. The source material was PBMCs, mostly from graft donor cells, sampled 360 days after TCRalphabeta/CD19-depleted stem cell transplant. Receptors were obtained from a boy under two years old who had a stem cell transplant for SCID, so the T cells may come from the graft donor.

This rearrangement joins TRBV18 to TRBJ2-2; TRBD1 is a possible D gene (6 bases). The ends were cut back, 3 bases at V and 9 bases at J, with 11 bases in the middle. The CDR3 has 13 amino acids. Germline V gives CDR1 KGHSH, CDR2 LQKENI. The CDR3 DNA sequence: TGTGCCAGCTCACCGCTACAGGGCCGGGAGCTGTTTTTT. It codes for CASSPLQGRELFF.

This clonotype was seen a few times. The rearrangement joins TRBV18 to TRBJ1-1, with D perhaps TRBD1 (5 bases). Germline V CDR1 and CDR2: KGHSH, LQKENI. The CDR3 is 15 amino acids. V shed 5 bases and J shed 3 bases, with 16 bases lying between them. CDR3 sequence: CASSGFPGGDTEAFF. The CDR3 DNA sequence: TGTGCCAGCTCAGGGTTCCCAGGAGGGGACACTGAAGCTTTCTTT. The full variable domain, completed using reference TRBV18 and TRBJ1-1, is NAGVMQNPRHLVRRRGQEARLRCSPMKGHSHVYWYRQLPEEGLKFMVYLQKENIIDESGMPKERFSAEFPKEGPSILRIQQVVRGDSAAYFCASSGFPGGDTEAFFGQGTRLTVV.

The chain joins TRBV7-3 to TRBJ2-1; 14 bases fit TRBD2. Germline CDR1 and CDR2: SGHTA and FQGTGA. Unmatched junction bases numbered 3, after V lost 5 bases and J lost 3 bases. There are 16 residues in the CDR3. DNA for the CDR3: TGTGCCAGCAGCCAGACTAGCGGGGGGGTCTACAATGAGCAGTTCTTC. It encodes CASSQTSGGVYNEQFF.

This rearrangement joins TRBV29-1 to TRBJ2-2; unclear D gene. Trimming stripped 5 bases from V and 5 bases from J, with 15 bases between. The length of the CDR3 is 14 residues. Germline V CDR1 and CDR2: SQVTM, ANQGSEA. The CDR3 nucleotides are TGCAGCGTTCCCGGACGGGTTGCAACCGGGGAGCTGTTTTTT. It is translated as CSVPGRVATGELFF.

The CDR3 DNA is TGTGCCAGCAGCTTCTGGAAGCCTGGAAACACCATATATTTT. It codes for CASSFWKPGNTIYF. The chain couples TRBV7-2 to TRBJ1-3, with unresolved D. V was pared by 3 bases and J by 2 bases, with 8 bases between. In germline, CDR1 is SGHTA, CDR2 FQGNSA. The length of the CDR3 is 14 residues.

The count of this clonotype is one. The genes are TRBV15 and TRBJ2-7; D possibly uses TRBD1 or TRBD2 (6 bases each). Trimming took off 5 bases at V and 3 bases at J, with 29 bases between the two ends. The CDR3 length is 19 residues. Germline V CDR1 and CDR2: LNHNV, YYDKDF (reference sequence). In DNA, the CDR3 is TGTGCCACCAGCGTCAACCCAGGCGGCGGGACAAATTTTGACTACGAGCAGTACTTC. It is translated as CATSVNPGGGTNFDYEQYF.

This clonotype turned up a few times. This chain joins TRBV20-1 and TRBJ2-7; 7 nucleotides match TRBD2. Germline CDR1 and CDR2: DFQATT and SNEGSKA (reference sequence). V gave up 3 bases and J gave up 5 bases; unmatched junction bases: 4. This CDR3 has 12 amino acids. CDR3 coding DNA: TGCAGTGCTAGGGGCGGGGGAGACGAGCAGTACTTC. Amino acid sequence: CSARGGGDEQYF.

This clonotype showed up just a few times. The chain has TRBV20-1 and TRBJ2-1; the D call may be TRBD1 or TRBD2 (6 bases each). Between the trimmed V and J ends, which lost 3 bases and 3 bases, there was a span of 12 bases. CDR3 length: 14 residues. CDR1 and CDR2 from the germline V gene are DFQATT and SNEGSKA (reference sequence). CDR3 DNA: TGCAGTGCTAGCGTGGGGGGCCGCTACAATGAGCAGTTCTTC. Translation gives CSASVGGRYNEQFF.

CDR3: CASSRRAGGETQYF. Written as DNA, the CDR3 is TGTGCCAGCAGCCGCCGAGCGGGGGGAGAGACCCAGTACTTC. This chain joins TRBV4-2 and TRBJ2-5, with 9 bases matching TRBD2. With 4 bases clipped from V and 4 bases from J, the junction kept 4 bases outside the gene matches. This CDR3 has 14 residues. Germline CDR1 is LGHNA and CDR2 is YNFKEQ.

This clonotype was observed a handful of times. The chain has TRBV6-1 and TRBJ2-1; 10 positions match TRBD1. Per the germline V gene, CDR1 is MNHNS and CDR2 is SASEGT. The CDR3 has 15 residues. J lost 4 bases, V lost 6 bases, and 6 bases had no gene match. CDR3 residues: CASRLTGGAYNEQFF. CDR3 coding DNA: TGTGCCAGCAGGCTGACAGGGGGCGCTTACAATGAGCAGTTCTTC.

Comments on this clonotype: An end of the junction differs from the germline gene, which may be a read error. This chain uses TRBV11-2 with TRBJ2-2; the match to TRBD1 covers 8 bases. CDR1 is SGHAT, CDR2 FQNNGV, per germline. The CDR3 has 15 amino acids. CDR3 nucleotide sequence: TGTGCCTGCAGCCCGGACAGGGTAAAATCCGGGGAGCTGTTTTTT. Translated, it gives CACSPDRVKSGELFF.

The rearrangement links TRBV7-9 to TRBJ2-7; TRBD1 matches 8 bases. The germline V gene encodes CDR1 SEHNR and CDR2 FQNEAQ (reference sequence). The CDR3 is 16 residues long. The V and J ends lost 5 bases and 0 bases, in that order; junction bases with no gene match: 9. The CDR3 sequence is CASSADWTGSSYEQYF. The CDR3, as DNA: TGTGCCAGCAGCGCCGACTGGACAGGGAGCTCCTACGAGCAGTACTTC.

This clonotype has just a few counts. This chain connects TRBV2 to TRBJ2-5; 10 positions match TRBD1. The CDR3 has 16 residues. Trimming took 3 bases from V and 3 from J; bases not matched to a gene: 7. Germline lookup yields CDR1 SNHLY and CDR2 FYNNEI. CDR3 sequence: CASSDLTGGAKETQYF. The CDR3 DNA reads TGTGCCAGCAGTGACTTGACAGGGGGCGCGAAAGAGACCCAGTACTTC.

This clonotype was detected a few times. The gene calls are TRBV12-3 or TRBV12-4 and TRBJ2-3; 8 bases are shared with TRBD1. J was trimmed by 2 bases and V by 3 bases; bases with no gene match: 10. CDR3 size: 17 residues. As DNA, the CDR3 is TGTGCCAGCAGTTTCCCGCTGGACAGGGAAGACACAGATACGCAGTATTTT. It encodes CASSFPLDREDTDTQYF.

The J gene is TRBJ1-5, the V gene TRBV5-5; no reliable D call. CDR3 length: 13 amino acids. V was clipped by 4 bases and J by 8 bases, with 13 bases between them. CDR1 and CDR2 (germline): SGHKS, YYEKEE (reference sequence). Written as DNA, the CDR3 is TGTGCCAGCAGCGCCCGTTCCTTTGAGCCCCAGCATTTT. Protein: CASSARSFEPQHF.

In this sample, this clonotype turned up a few times. V gene TRBV27 combines with J gene TRBJ1-4; 12 bases match TRBD1. V lost 6 bases and J lost 8; bases outside the gene matches: 4. The CDR3 extends over 14 amino acids. The germline V gene has CDR1 MNHEY and CDR2 SMNVEV (reference sequence). The CDR3 is CASRGQGAGEKLFF. For the CDR3, the DNA is TGTGCCAGCAGGGGACAGGGGGCCGGCGAAAAACTGTTTTTT. Supplemented by reference TRBV27 and TRBJ1-4, the full variable domain reads EAQVTQNPRYLITVTGKKLTVTCSQNMNHEYMSWYRQDPGLGLRQIYYSMNVEVTDKGDVPEGYKVSRKEKRNFPLILESPSPNQTSLYFCASRGQGAGEKLFFGSGTQLSVL.

This clonotype was found a few times. The rearrangement joins TRBV4-2 to TRBJ2-3; the match to TRBD2 covers 11 bases. The CDR3 is 18 amino acids. The V segment lost 1 base and the J segment 3 bases; nucleotides outside the gene matches: 9. Germline V gene lookup returns CDR1 LGHNA and CDR2 YNFKEQ. CDR3 loop: CASSQVPVLAGVTDTQYF. Here the CDR3 DNA reads TGTGCCAGCAGCCAAGTCCCAGTACTAGCGGGGGTGACAGATACGCAGTATTTT.

The V gene is TRBV12-3 or TRBV12-4, the J gene TRBJ2-6; TRBD1 or TRBD2 may be the D gene (6 bases each). Trimming removed 6 bases from V and 3 bases from J, with 24 bases in between. This CDR3 comprises 19 residues. CDR3 sequence reads: CASSRTRGGLSGGANVLTF. CDR3 nucleotides: TGTGCCAGCAGCAGAACCAGGGGAGGACTAAGTGGTGGGGCCAACGTCCTGACTTTC.

The chain uses TRBV5-1 and TRBJ2-1; perhaps TRBD2 as D (7 bases). The CDR3 runs to 15 residues. The germline V and J ends were trimmed by 7 bases and 4 bases, with 18 bases remaining between them. The V gene's germline CDR1 is SGHRS and CDR2 YFSETQ. The chain's CDR3 is CASGRGHRFYNEQFF. The DNA for the CDR3 is TGCGCCAGCGGGAGGGGACACCGCTTTTACAATGAGCAGTTCTTC.

J is TRBJ1-2 and V is TRBV5-1; the match to TRBD1 covers 11 bases. Germline CDR1 is SGHRS and CDR2 is YFSETQ. V was pared by 4 bases and J by 7 bases, with 6 bases of the junction left unmatched. The CDR3 runs 14 residues. The CDR3 nucleotides read TGCGCCAGCAGCACCGCCGGGACAGGGGGTGGCTACACCTTC. Translation: CASSTAGTGGGYTF.